This T cell receptor beta chain was captured by sequencing in a study of T cells in Graves' hyperthyroidism and ophthalmopathy. Overall study: Peripheral blood was acquired at first diagnosis, ahead of any therapy whatsoever.

Overall study findings and caveats: The model predicted ophthalmopathy a median roughly six months before onset. Researchers report that a 13 V-J model separated ophthalmopathy from stable hyperthyroidism.

Details on this clonotype: The antigen remains undetermined.

Researchers amplified the TCR beta CDR3 regions from RNA transcripts. HTBI primers were employed in a first-round RT-PCR of the TCR CDR3. TCRdb called the multiplex PCR reads again in MiXCR, with one record for every CDR3 protein. Of hundreds of thousands of distinct CDR3 sequences in the sample, around 25% were seen once. Germline-derived CDR1 and CDR2 are MNHEY and SVGEGT. This CDR3 has 18 amino acids. Trimming took 0 bases from V and 2 from J; bases not matched to a gene: 6. The specimen sequenced was blood. The sequence came from a man aged 45-65 years with Graves' hyperthyroidism. The V call is TRBV6-2 or TRBV6-3, the J call TRBJ2-3; 12 nucleotides match TRBD2. The CDR3 spells CASSYSGPSGRDTDTQYF. The DNA of the CDR3 is TGTGCCAGCAGTTACTCGGGGCCTAGCGGGAGGGACACAGATACGCAGTATTTT.